This entry lists 9 T cell receptor beta chains sequenced from one sample in a study of T cell responses to AZD1222 COVID-19 vaccine. The method was immunoSEQ multiplex PCR; TCRdb's version includes in-frame clones alone and lacks a portion of them. The sample shows over 100,000 clones, about 89% of them seen only once. The sequencing used peripheral blood, collected 28 days after the second AZD1222 dose. These TCRs come from an adult who received the AZD1222 COVID-19 vaccine.

The V and J genes are TRBV5-8 and TRBJ1-2; D is unclear. From germline, CDR1 is SGHTS and CDR2 YDEGEE. This CDR3 is built from 13 residues. V lost 3 bases, J lost 4 bases, and 10 bases lay in between. The CDR3 bases are TGTGCCAGCAGCTCGGACTTGGGCTATGGCTACACCTTC. This codes for CASSSDLGYGYTF.

The chain joins TRBV2 to TRBJ2-1, with D tentatively TRBD1 or TRBD2 (5 bases each). Trimming removed 7 bases at V and 5 bases at J, with 12 bases between. Looked up from germline, CDR1 is SNHLY and CDR2 is FYNNEI. The CDR3 has 13 residues. CDR3: CASTEGIDNEQFF. In nucleotides, the CDR3 is TGTGCCAGCACAGAGGGGATAGACAATGAGCAGTTCTTC.

This chain uses TRBV29-1 with TRBJ2-7; 7 bases are shared with TRBD1. The V and J ends lost 6 bases and 5 bases, in that order; junction bases with no gene match: 10. Germline lookup yields CDR1 SQVTM and CDR2 ANQGSEA. The CDR3 has 13 amino acids. The CDR3 spells CSVFTTGVHEQYF. The CDR3 region has the DNA TGCAGCGTATTCACTACAGGGGTTCACGAGCAGTACTTC.

The chain is built from TRBV5-1 and TRBJ2-5, with TRBD1 identical over 7 bases. The length of the CDR3 is 14 residues. Germline CDR1 and CDR2: SGHRS and YFSETQ. The trim removed 4 bases at V and 2 bases at J, leaving 5 bases unmatched. The CDR3 DNA reads as TGCGCCAGCAGCCGGGGACAGCAACAAGAGACCCAGTACTTC. Translation: CASSRGQQQETQYF.

The chain recombines TRBV6-2 or TRBV6-3 with TRBJ2-7, with 10 bases aligning to TRBD2. Germline V CDR1 and CDR2: MNHEY, SVGEGT. This CDR3 has 17 amino acids. The V segment lost 0 bases and the J segment 0 bases; nucleotides outside the gene matches: 5. The CDR3 DNA reads TGTGCCAGCAGTTACTCGATAGCGGGAGGCCTCTCCTACGAGCAGTACTTC. Translated: CASSYSIAGGLSYEQYF.

The rearrangement joins TRBV11-3 to TRBJ2-5; 7 bases agree with TRBD1. Germline V gene data show CDR1 as SGHNT and CDR2 as YENEEA. This CDR3 spans 14 amino acids. Trimming at V came to 5 bases and at J to 7 bases, leaving 10 bases not matched to a gene. CDR3 residues: CASSPGGGIGTQYF. CDR3 coding DNA: TGTGCCAGCAGCCCAGGGGGTGGTATCGGGACCCAGTACTTC. Together with reference TRBV11-3 and TRBJ2-5, the CDR3 gives the full variable domain: EAGVVQSPRYKIIEKKQPVAFWCNPISGHNTLYWYLQNLGQGPELLIRYENEEAVDDSQLPKDRFSAERLKGVDSTLKIQPAELGDSAVYLCASSPGGGIGTQYFGPGTRLLVL.

The genes are TRBV7-9 and TRBJ2-6, with D uncertain. The V end was cut by 1 base, the J end by 0 bases, with 4 bases between. Germline assignment: CDR1 SEHNR and CDR2 FQNEAQ (reference sequence). The CDR3 runs 15 residues. The CDR3 DNA sequence: TGTGCCAGCAGCTTAGGTCACTCTGGGGCCAACGTCCTGACTTTC. This translates into CASSLGHSGANVLTF.

J is TRBJ1-1 and V is TRBV7-2, with D unclear. The CDR3 sequence is 15 residues long. Germline V gene data show CDR1 as SGHTA and CDR2 as FQGNSA. Trimming took 4 bases from V and 1 from J, leaving 13 bases between them. CDR3 in DNA: TGTGCCAGCAGCTCTGTTTTAGTTCCGAACACTGAAGCTTTCTTT. Translation gives CASSSVLVPNTEAFF.

The chain recombines TRBV7-8 with TRBJ2-2; D is possibly TRBD2 (5 bases). Per the germline V gene, CDR1 is SGHVS and CDR2 is FQNEAQ. The CDR3 is 15 amino acids. Trimming pared 5 bases from V and 2 bases from J, leaving 12 bases between. The CDR3 DNA sequence: TGTGCCAGCAGCCCCCAGCGGATCAACACCGGGGAGCTGTTTTTT. It yields the protein CASSPQRINTGELFF. The variable domain in full, with the rest retrieved from reference TRBV7-8 and TRBJ2-2, is GAGVSQSPRYKVAKRGQDVALRCDPISGHVSLFWYQQALGQGPEFLTYFQNEAQLDKSGLPSDRFFAERPEGSVSTLKIQRTQQEDSAVYLCASSPQRINTGELFFGEGSRLTVL.